The source of this T cell receptor (beta chain) is a study of vaccination effects on CD4 cells after COVID-19. At the level of the study: Two doses of either BNT162b2 or mRNA-1273 were given to each participant.

With respect to this clone: The antigen remains undetermined.

The CDR3 sequence is 16 residues long. Germline lookup yields CDR1 SGHRS and CDR2 YFSETQ. Trimming removed 0 bases from V and 7 bases from J, with 17 bases in between. Findings and limits, study-wide: No early post-infection timepoints were available in the study, which also included few convalescent patients.

Expansion with viral peptide pools was applied to antigen-specific CD4+ T cells by the ViraFEST assay prior to sequencing. Isolating CD4+ T cells followed approximately nine days of culture. None of these healthy vaccinees had been infected with SARS-CoV-2 before vaccination. Only in-frame clones appear in the TCRdb table, and some are missing; sequencing was by immunoSEQ multiplex PCR. Of approximately 87,000 clones listed, 70% to 75% were seen once; the top ten hold approximately 2%. J is TRBJ2-1 and V is TRBV5-1, with TRBD2 as a possible D gene (6 bases). The specimen comprised CD4+ T cells from PBMCs cultured with HCoV-229E spike peptides, sampled before COVID-19 vaccination. The receptor comes from a human donor who received a COVID-19 vaccine. The CDR3, as DNA: TGCGCCAGCAGCTTGGCCCCGGGGGAGCTCGGGAATGAGCAGTTCTTC. Translated: CASSLAPGELGNEQFF. The complete variable domain, with remaining parts taken from reference TRBV5-1 and TRBJ2-1, reads KAGVTQTPRYLIKTRGQQVTLSCSPISGHRSVSWYQQTPGQGLQFLFEYFSETQRNKGNFPGRFSGRQFSNSRSEMNVSTLELGDSALYLCASSLAPGELGNEQFFGPGTRLTVL.